This TCR beta chain was profiled in a study of T cell repertoires in cytomegalovirus infection. At the level of the study: HLA-C-restricted CMV epitopes, recently identified, and well-studied HLA-B-restricted ones were used by the study. Both a matching HLA type and CMV infection were indicated by public TCR beta signatures.

General study points: The study found HLA-C-restricted CMV-specific TCR beta clonotypes dominating the ex vivo response. Cumulative frequency (of public TCR beta family members) identified carriers of CMV plus the relevant HLA.

In the case of this clonotype: Antigen: not known.

MiXCR, applied by TCRdb to the reads, yields one record per CDR3 protein. The sample lists 900,000 to 950,000 distinct CDR3 sequences; less than 35% were seen once. Source: cultured CD8+ T cells from PBMCs, taken from culture after CMV antigen stimulation. The TCR was taken from a human donor in good health (CMV status not recorded). Some clones in this sample may be carry-over from other donors' samples.

The CDR3 DNA reads TGTGCCAGCCGCCTCGGGAACACCGGGGAGCTGTTTTTT. Translating gives CASRLGNTGELFF. The chain uses TRBV25-1 and TRBJ2-2; D gene unclear. From germline, CDR1 is MGHDK and CDR2 SYGVNS. CDR3 length equals 13 residues. Deletions cut 8 bases from V and 1 base from J, with 8 bases between.